The entry that follows covers one TCR beta chain sequence. This sample was taken from a study of blood T cell repertoires in COVID-19. Germline V gene lookup returns CDR1 SGHNT and CDR2 YYREEE (reference sequence). J was trimmed by 6 bases and V by 4 bases; bases with no gene match: 6. The CDR3 consists of 16 residues. The data were produced by immunoSEQ multiplex PCR, yet TCRdb's version contains in-frame clones alone and is incomplete. The table records fewer than 300,000 clones, 85% to 90% of them present only once. Sequenced: PBMCs or T cells enriched from blood (not recorded which). The rearrangement joins TRBV5-4 to TRBJ2-1; 14 bases map to TRBD2. The TCR sequence derives from a man between 18 and 29 years old who had recovered from COVID-19. The chain's CDR3 is CASSGLTSGGANEQFF. CDR3 DNA: TGTGCCAGCAGCGGGTTGACTAGCGGGGGGGCCAATGAGCAGTTCTTC.